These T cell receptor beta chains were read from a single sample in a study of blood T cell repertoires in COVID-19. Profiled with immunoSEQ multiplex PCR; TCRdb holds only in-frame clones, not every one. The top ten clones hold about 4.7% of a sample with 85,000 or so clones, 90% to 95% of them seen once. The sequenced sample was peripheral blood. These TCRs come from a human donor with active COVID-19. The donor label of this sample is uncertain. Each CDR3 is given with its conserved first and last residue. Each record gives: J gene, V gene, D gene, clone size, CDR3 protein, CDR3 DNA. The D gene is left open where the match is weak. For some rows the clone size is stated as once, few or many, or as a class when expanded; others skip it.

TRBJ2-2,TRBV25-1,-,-,CASSDDGAGELFF,TGTGCCAGCAGTGACGACGGGGCCGGGGAGCTGTTTTTT
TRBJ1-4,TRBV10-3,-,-,CAIGYGELGGEKLFF,TGTGCCATCGGCTACGGGGAGTTAGGTGGTGAAAAACTGTTTTTT
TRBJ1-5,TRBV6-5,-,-,CASSSGGGSPQHF,TGTGCCAGCAGTTCGGGAGGGGGTTCGCCCCAGCATTTT
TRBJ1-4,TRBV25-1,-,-,CASSPVGRGRGYNEKLFF,TGTGCCAGCTCCCCCGTAGGGAGGGGCCGCGGATATAATGAAAAACTGTTTTTT
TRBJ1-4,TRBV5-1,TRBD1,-,CASSLGQGSGEKLFF,TGCGCCAGCAGCTTAGGACAGGGGTCCGGTGAAAAACTGTTTTTT
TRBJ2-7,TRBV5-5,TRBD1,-,CASSPGQVYEQYF,TGTGCCAGCAGTCCGGGACAGGTTTACGAGCAGTACTTC
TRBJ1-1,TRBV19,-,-,CASSQDRGYTEAFF,TGTGCCAGTAGTCAAGATCGGGGTTACACTGAAGCTTTCTTT
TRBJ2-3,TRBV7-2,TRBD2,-,CASRNWGGETDTQYF,TGTGCCAGCAGGAACTGGGGGGGGGAAACAGATACGCAGTATTTT
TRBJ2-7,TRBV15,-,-,CATSREHGEQYF,TGTGCCACCAGCAGAGAGCACGGCGAGCAGTACTTC
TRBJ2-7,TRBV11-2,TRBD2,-,CASSLAGGVFEQYF,TGTGCCAGCAGCTTAGCCGGGGGGGTTTTCGAGCAGTACTTC
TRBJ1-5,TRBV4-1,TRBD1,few,CASSHWTGGGNQPQHF,TGCGCCAGCAGCCATTGGACAGGGGGCGGCAATCAGCCCCAGCATTTT
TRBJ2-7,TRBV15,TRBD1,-,CATSRDSGQRNEQYF,TGTGCCACCAGCAGAGACTCGGGACAGCGAAATGAGCAGTACTTC
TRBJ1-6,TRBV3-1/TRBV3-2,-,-,CASHLSVAHSPLHF,TGTGCCAGCCACTTGTCGGTCGCCCATTCACCCCTCCACTTT
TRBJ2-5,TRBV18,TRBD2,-,CASSPPPGLAGGYQETQYF,TGTGCCAGCTCACCACCTCCGGGACTAGCGGGGGGCTACCAAGAGACCCAGTACTTC
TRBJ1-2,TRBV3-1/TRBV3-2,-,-,CASRSRSPYGYTF,TGTGCCAGCAGGTCGCGTAGCCCCTATGGCTACACCTTC
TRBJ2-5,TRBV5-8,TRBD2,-,CASSLRLAGPQETQYF,TGTGCCAGCAGCTTAAGGCTAGCGGGACCCCAAGAGACCCAGTACTTC
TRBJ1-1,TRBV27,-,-,CASSLLGQNTEAFF,TGTGCCAGCAGTTTATTGGGGCAGAACACTGAAGCTTTCTTT
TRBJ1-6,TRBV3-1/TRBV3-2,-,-,CASSDRPGPANSPLHF,TGTGCCAGCAGCGACAGACCTGGACCGGCTAATTCACCCCTCCACTTT
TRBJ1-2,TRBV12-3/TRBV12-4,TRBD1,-,CASRGTGGGYTF,TGTGCCAGCAGAGGGACAGGTGGGGGCTACACCTTC
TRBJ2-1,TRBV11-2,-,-,CASSLSPLWPYNEQFF,TGTGCCAGCAGCTTAAGTCCCTTATGGCCATACAATGAGCAGTTCTTC
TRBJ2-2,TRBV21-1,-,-,CASSATRTMANTGELFF,TGTGCCAGCAGCGCGACGCGGACAATGGCGAACACCGGGGAGCTGTTTTTT
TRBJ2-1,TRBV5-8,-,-,CASSLGRGRSYNEQFF,TGTGCCAGCAGCTTGGGCAGGGGACGCTCCTACAATGAGCAGTTCTTC
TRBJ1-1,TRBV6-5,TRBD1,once,CATHPGQTPATEAFF,TGTGCCACCCACCCGGGACAGACTCCGGCCACTGAAGCTTTCTTT
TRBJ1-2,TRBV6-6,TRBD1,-,CASSYSTGQGVNGYTF,TGTGCCAGCAGTTACTCGACAGGGCAGGGCGTAAATGGCTACACCTTC
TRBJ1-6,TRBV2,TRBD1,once,CASIPSGTGAASPLHF,TGTGCCAGCATACCTTCGGGGACAGGGGCGGCTTCACCCCTCCACTTT
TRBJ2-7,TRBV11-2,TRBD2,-,CASSLVHISRTSGRVGLYEQYF,TGTGCCAGCAGTCTAGTTCATATCTCCAGGACTAGCGGGAGAGTGGGCCTCTACGAGCAGTACTTC